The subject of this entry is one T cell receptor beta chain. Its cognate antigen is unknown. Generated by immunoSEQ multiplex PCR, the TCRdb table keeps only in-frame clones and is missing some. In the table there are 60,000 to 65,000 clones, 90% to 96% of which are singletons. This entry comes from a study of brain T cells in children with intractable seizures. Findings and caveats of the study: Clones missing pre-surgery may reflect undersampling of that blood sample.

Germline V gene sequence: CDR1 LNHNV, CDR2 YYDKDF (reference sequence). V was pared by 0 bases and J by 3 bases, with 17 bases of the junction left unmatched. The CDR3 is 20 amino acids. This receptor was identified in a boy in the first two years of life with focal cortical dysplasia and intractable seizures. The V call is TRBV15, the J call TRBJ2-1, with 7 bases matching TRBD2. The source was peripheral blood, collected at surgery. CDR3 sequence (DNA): TGTGCCACCAGCAGAGATCGGGTTTATGCGGGGGTGGGGTTCTACAATGAGCAGTTCTTC. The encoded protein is CATSRDRVYAGVGFYNEQFF. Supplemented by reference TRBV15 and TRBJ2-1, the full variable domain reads DAMVIQNPRYQVTQFGKPVTLSCSQTLNHNVMYWYQQKSSQAPKLLFHYYDKDFNNEADTPDNFQSRRPNTSFCFLDIRSPGLGDTAMYLCATSRDRVYAGVGFYNEQFFGPGTRLTVL.